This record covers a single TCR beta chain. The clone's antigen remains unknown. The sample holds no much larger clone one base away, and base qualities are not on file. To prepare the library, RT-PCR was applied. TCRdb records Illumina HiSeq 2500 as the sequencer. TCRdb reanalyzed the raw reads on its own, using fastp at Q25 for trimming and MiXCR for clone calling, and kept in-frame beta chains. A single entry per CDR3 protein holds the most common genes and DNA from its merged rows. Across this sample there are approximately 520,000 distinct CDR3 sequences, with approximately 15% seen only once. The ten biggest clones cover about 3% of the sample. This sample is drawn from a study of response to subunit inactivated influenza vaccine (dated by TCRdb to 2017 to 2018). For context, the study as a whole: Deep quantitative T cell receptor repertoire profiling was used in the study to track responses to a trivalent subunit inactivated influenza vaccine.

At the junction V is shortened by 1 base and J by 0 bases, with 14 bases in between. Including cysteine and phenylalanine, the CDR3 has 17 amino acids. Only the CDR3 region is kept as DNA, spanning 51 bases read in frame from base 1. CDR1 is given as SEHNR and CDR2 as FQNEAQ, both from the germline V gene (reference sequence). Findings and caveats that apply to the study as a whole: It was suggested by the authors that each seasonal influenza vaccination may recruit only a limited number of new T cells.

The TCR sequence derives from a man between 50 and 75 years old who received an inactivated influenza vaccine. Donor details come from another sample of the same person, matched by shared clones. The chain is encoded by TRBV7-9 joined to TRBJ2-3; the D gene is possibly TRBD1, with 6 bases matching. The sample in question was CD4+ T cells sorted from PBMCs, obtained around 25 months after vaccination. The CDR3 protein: CASSLGGDTPSTDTQYF. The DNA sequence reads TGTGCCAGCAGCTTAGGAGGGGACACCCCTAGCACAGATACGCAGTATTTT.